This TCR beta chain was recovered during a study of response to subunit inactivated influenza vaccine. Study-wide findings and caveats: Authors suggested each seasonal flu vaccination may recruit only limited numbers of new T cells.

A note on this clonotype: Its target is not known.

MiXCR was run by TCRdb on the RT-PCR reads, yielding one entry per CDR3 protein. The table has 750,000 to 850,000 distinct CDR3 sequences, roughly 18% seen once. The germline CDR1 and CDR2 sequences are LNHNV and YYDKDF (reference sequence). The V end lost 0 bases, the J end lost 8 bases, and 8 bases lay between the germline ends. This CDR3 is 13 amino acids long. This material consisted of PBMCs from blood, taken 5 days after vaccination. The chain recombines TRBV15 with TRBJ2-1, with D possibly TRBD2 on 6 matching bases. The receptor was derived from a man between 45 and 60 years old who received an inactivated influenza vaccine. In DNA form, the CDR3 reads TGTGCCACCAGCAGAGAGGAGGGAGATGAGCAGTTCTTC. Translated, it gives CATSREEGDEQFF.